A single sample gave rise to the 5 T cell receptor beta chains below, sequenced in a study of T-cell memory formation after mild COVID-19. TCRdb independently ran MiXCR on the 5' RACE reads; one entry per CDR3 protein. The sample includes about 210,000 distinct CDR3 sequences, about 27% of them seen just once. The sample consisted of PBMCs or a T cell subset sorted from them (not recorded which). The origin of the receptors is an adult woman who had mild COVID-19 (a few samples of this study predate the infection). Cell type and time point are not known.

The rearrangement uses TRBV5-6 and TRBJ2-3; D gene unclear. Germline assignment: CDR1 SGHDT and CDR2 YYEEEE. The CDR3 extends over 15 amino acids. V shed 0 bases and J shed 2 bases, with 10 bases lying between them. CDR3 loop: CASSLGRPVTDTQYF. CDR3 coding DNA: TGTGCCAGCAGCTTGGGGCGACCCGTCACAGATACGCAGTATTTT.

This clonotype has a handful of counts. J is TRBJ2-7 and V is TRBV4-3; the match to TRBD1 covers 9 bases. The CDR3 is 16 amino acids. J lost 2 bases, V lost 1 base, and 6 bases had no gene match. The V gene's germline CDR1 is LGHNA and CDR2 YSLEER. DNA for the CDR3: TGCGCCAGCAGCCAAGCCACCGGGACAGGGACCTACGAGCAGTACTTC. Translation gives CASSQATGTGTYEQYF.

The chain uses TRBV12-3 or TRBV12-4 and TRBJ2-1; 7 bases line up with TRBD1. CDR3 length: 14 residues. V was pared by 5 bases and J by 7 bases, with 8 bases of the junction left unmatched. The CDR3 loop is CASSRGGVSNEQFF. The CDR3 nucleotides are TGTGCCAGCAGTCGAGGGGGCGTTTCTAATGAGCAGTTCTTC.

This rearrangement joins TRBV3-1 to TRBJ2-1; 9 nucleotides line up with TRBD2. Germline CDR1 and CDR2: LGHDT and YNNKEL (reference sequence). The CDR3 covers 16 residues. The V and J ends lost 2 bases and 2 bases, in that order; junction bases with no gene match: 4. The CDR3 here is CASSQLSGGAYNEQFF. CDR3 nucleotides: TGTGCCAGCAGCCAACTTAGCGGGGGTGCCTACAATGAGCAGTTCTTC.

The chain links TRBV5-1 to TRBJ1-1; possible D gene TRBD1, 5 bases. CDR1 is SGHRS and CDR2 is YFSETQ in the germline V gene. The CDR3 runs 16 residues. Trimming pared 0 bases from V and 5 bases from J, leaving 17 bases between. DNA for the CDR3: TGCGCCAGCAGCTTGGCGGGGACGGACCCCCAAACTGAAGCTTTCTTT. Translated: CASSLAGTDPQTEAFF.